This TCR beta chain came from a study of CD8+ T cells in alopecia areata. The germline CDR1 and CDR2 sequences are LNHNV and YYDKDF (reference sequence). After removal of 3 bases from V and 4 bases from J, the junction contained 4 bases not matched to a gene. The CDR3 runs 14 residues. Sequencing templates came from extracted RNA that was reverse transcribed into cDNA. Assay used: immunoSEQ multiplex PCR; TCRdb lists only in-frame clones, some missing. The sample shows 100,000 to 150,000 clones, approximately 49% of them seen only once. The chain joins TRBV15 to TRBJ2-5; 8 nucleotides agree with TRBD2. The sequence derives from a human donor with alopecia areata. This material consisted of CD8+ T cells sorted from blood, taken at week 0. The CDR3 DNA follows: TGTGCCACCAGCAGCGCGGGGGGCGGAGAGACCCAGTACTTC. Translated, it gives CATSSAGGGETQYF.